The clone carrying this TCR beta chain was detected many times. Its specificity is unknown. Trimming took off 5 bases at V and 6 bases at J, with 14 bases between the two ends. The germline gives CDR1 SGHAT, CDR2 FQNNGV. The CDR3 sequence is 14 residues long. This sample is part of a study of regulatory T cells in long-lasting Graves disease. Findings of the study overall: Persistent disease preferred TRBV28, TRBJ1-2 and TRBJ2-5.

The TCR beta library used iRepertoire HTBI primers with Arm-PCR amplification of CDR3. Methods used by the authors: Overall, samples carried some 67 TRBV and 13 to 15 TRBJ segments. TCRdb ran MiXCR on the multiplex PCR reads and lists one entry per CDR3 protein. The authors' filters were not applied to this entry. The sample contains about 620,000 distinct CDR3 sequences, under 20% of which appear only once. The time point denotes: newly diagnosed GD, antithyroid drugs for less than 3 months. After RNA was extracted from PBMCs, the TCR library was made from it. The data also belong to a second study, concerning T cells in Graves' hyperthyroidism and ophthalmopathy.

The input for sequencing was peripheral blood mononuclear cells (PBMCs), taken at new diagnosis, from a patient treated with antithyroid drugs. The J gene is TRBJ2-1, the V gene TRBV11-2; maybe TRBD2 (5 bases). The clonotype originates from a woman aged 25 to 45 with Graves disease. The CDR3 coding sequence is TGTGCCAGCAGCCCCGGGATAGAAACCAATGAGCAGTTCTTC. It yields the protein CASSPGIETNEQFF.